The rows below give T cell receptor beta chains drawn from one sample of a study of identical twins. From the 5' RACE reads, TCRdb called clonotypes with MiXCR, one entry per CDR3 protein. Here the sample spans fewer than 250,000 distinct CDR3 sequences, roughly 7.5% being singletons. These data were likewise used in another study, on yellow fever vaccine responses in identical twins.

Sequences were obtained from CD8+ T cells sorted from blood. These receptors all come from a woman younger than 30 in good health. Both conserved end residues are part of each CDR3. The D gene is left open where the match is weak. Some rows have no size entry. The others give once, few or many, or a class for an expanded clone.

D | J | V | size | DNA | CDR3
NA | TRBJ2-5 | TRBV2 | few | TGTGCCAGCAGTGGCCCAGCGGGAGAGACCCAGTACTTC | CASSGPAGETQYF
NA | TRBJ2-1 | TRBV18 | many | TGTGCCAGCTCACCGGTGAGCTCCTACAATGAGCAGTTCTTC | CASSPVSSYNEQFF
NA | TRBJ1-1 | TRBV7-9 | few | TGTGCCAGCAGACCACCCGCTGACAGGACGAACACTGAAGCTTTCTTT | CASRPPADRTNTEAFF
TRBD2 | TRBJ2-1 | TRBV7-9 | many | TGTGCCAGCAGCGAGGCCGGGACTAATCCTTGGGAGCAGTTCTTC | CASSEAGTNPWEQFF
NA | TRBJ2-3 | TRBV4-1 | NA | TGCGCCAGCAGCCAACTGGGTGCCACAGATACGCAGTATTTT | CASSQLGATDTQYF
TRBD1 | TRBJ1-1 | TRBV4-1 | many | TGCGCCAGCAGCCAAGGTTGGGGACAGATGAACACTGAAGCTTTCTTT | CASSQGWGQMNTEAFF
NA | TRBJ1-2 | TRBV9 | few | TGTGCCAGCGAAGTTAACTATGGCTACACCTTC | CASEVNYGYTF
NA | TRBJ2-2 | TRBV6-1 | many | TGTGCCAGCAGCGCGACTCCAGGGGTTGGCGGGGAGCTGTTTTTT | CASSATPGVGGELFF
TRBD1 | TRBJ1-1 | TRBV28 | NA | TGTGCCAGCAGGGAATCCGGGGACAGGTTTTCTTCCACTGAAGCTTTCTTT | CASRESGDRFSSTEAFF
TRBD1 | TRBJ2-6 | TRBV5-1 | NA | TGCGCCAGCAACAGCCAGGGGGCTGGAGCCAACGTCCTGACTTTC | CASNSQGAGANVLTF
TRBD2 | TRBJ2-5 | TRBV24-1 | few | TGTGCCACCAGTTCCGGGACTAGCGGACAAGAGACCCAGTACTTC | CATSSGTSGQETQYF
TRBD1 | TRBJ2-1 | TRBV6-4 | NA | TGTGCCAGCAGTCCGGGACAGGGGTCCGATGAGCAGTTCTTC | CASSPGQGSDEQFF
NA | TRBJ1-2 | TRBV29-1 | few | TGCAGCGTCCCCAGCAACGAACCGTATGGCTACACCTTC | CSVPSNEPYGYTF